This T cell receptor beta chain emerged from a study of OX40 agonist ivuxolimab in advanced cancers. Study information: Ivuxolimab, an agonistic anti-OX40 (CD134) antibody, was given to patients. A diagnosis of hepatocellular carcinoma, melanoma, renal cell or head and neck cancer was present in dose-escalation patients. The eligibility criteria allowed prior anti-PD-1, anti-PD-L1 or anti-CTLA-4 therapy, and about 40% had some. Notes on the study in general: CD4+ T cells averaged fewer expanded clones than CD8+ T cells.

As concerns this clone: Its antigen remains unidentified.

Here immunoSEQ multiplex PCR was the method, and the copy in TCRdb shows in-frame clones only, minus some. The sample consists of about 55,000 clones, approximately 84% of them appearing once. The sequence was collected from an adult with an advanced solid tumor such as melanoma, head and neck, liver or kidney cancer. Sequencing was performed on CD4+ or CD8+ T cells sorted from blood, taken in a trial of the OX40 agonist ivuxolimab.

The CDR3 DNA is TGTGCCAGCAGTTCGACCGGCCCGACACAATCCTACGAGCAGTACTTC. This codes for CASSSTGPTQSYEQYF. The rearrangement joins TRBV6-5 to TRBJ2-5; D gene unclear. The better agreement between TRBJ2-7 and the DNA end casts doubt on the J call. The CDR3 runs to 16 residues. Germline CDR1 MNHEY, CDR2 SVGAGI.